These 10 T cell receptor beta chains were all obtained from the same sample, sequenced in a study of blood T cells in healthy people across ages (dated by TCRdb to the mid-2010s). The library was generated by 5' RACE. A second PCR of roughly 7 to 11 cycles was performed with a sample-barcoded 5' primer and a J-beta primer mix. The public reads were reprocessed in TCRdb via fastp at Q25 and MiXCR, keeping in-frame beta chains. Duplicate CDR3 protein sequences are folded into a single record with the most common DNA and genes. The sample profile shows around 1,900,000 distinct CDR3 sequences; roughly 43% of them were found once. More than 20% of the sample is held by the ten biggest clonotypes. The sequenced material came from blood. The receptors derive from a human donor in good health.

The CDR3 DNA follows: TGTGCCAGCAGCCGCTCTAGTGGAAGGTCCGATGAGCAGTTCTTC. This codes for CASSRSSGRSDEQFF. J is TRBJ2-1 and V is TRBV11-2; D is ambiguous. Trimming stripped 5 bases from V and 8 bases from J, with 19 bases between. Germline V lookup: CDR1 SGHAT, CDR2 FQNNGV. This CDR3 region has 15 residues. Using reference TRBV11-2 and TRBJ2-1 for the parts outside the CDR3, the full variable domain is EAGVAQSPRYKIIEKRQSVAFWCNPISGHATLYWYQQILGQGPKLLIQFQNNGVVDDSQLPKDRFSAERLKGVDSTLKIQPAKLEDSAVYLCASSRSSGRSDEQFFGPGTRLTVL.

This sequence joins TRBV4-1 and TRBJ2-3; the match to TRBD2 covers 7 bases. Germline V gene lookup returns CDR1 MGHRA and CDR2 YSYEKL. The CDR3 is 16 residues long. The J segment lost 6 bases and the V segment lost 4 bases, leaving 13 bases of the junction unmatched. The CDR3 DNA reads as TGCGCCAGCAGCCCGACTCATGCGGGGGTCGTCGATACGCAGTATTTT. Protein: CASSPTHAGVVDTQYF.

This CDR3 reads CASSQELQVGNEQYF. In DNA form, the CDR3 reads TGTGCCAGCAGCCAAGAGCTACAGGTCGGAAACGAGCAGTACTTC. The chain couples TRBV4-2 to TRBJ2-4, with D possibly TRBD1 on 5 matching bases. The DNA end lines up better with TRBJ2-7; the J call may be wrong. The CDR3 runs 15 residues. Germline V gives CDR1 LGHNA, CDR2 YNFKEQ.

This clonotype appeared a few times. The chain couples TRBV3-1 to TRBJ1-5; the D is unclear. The V and J ends lost 4 bases and 1 base respectively, with 8 bases between them. Germline V CDR1 and CDR2: LGHDT, YNNKEL (reference sequence). This CDR3 is 14 amino acids long. The CDR3 DNA reads as TGTGCCAGCAGCCCCAGCCTGAGCAATCAGCCCCAGCATTTT. Protein sequence: CASSPSLSNQPQHF.

The chain employs TRBV2 and TRBJ1-4; the match to TRBD1 covers 7 bases. J gave up 3 bases and V 8 bases, and 6 bases lay outside the gene matches. The length of the CDR3 is 14 residues. Germline V gene sequence: CDR1 SNHLY, CDR2 FYNNEI. The CDR3 DNA follows: TGTGCCAGCGGACCCCAGGGGGCTAATGAAAAACTGTTTTTT. This translates into CASGPQGANEKLFF.

The chain combines TRBV9 with TRBJ2-4, with D perhaps matching TRBD2 (6 bases). The V and J ends lost 0 bases and 7 bases respectively, with 11 bases between them. This CDR3 comprises 14 residues. The germline V gene has CDR1 SGDLS and CDR2 YYNGEE. This CDR3 is CASSVGWGRNIQYF. The CDR3 nucleotides read TGTGCCAGCAGCGTAGGCTGGGGGAGGAACATTCAGTACTTC.

The chain carries TRBV29-1 and TRBJ2-1; D remains ambiguous. The V gene's germline CDR1 is SQVTM and CDR2 ANQGSEA. The CDR3 extends over 10 amino acids. Deletions cut 7 bases from V and 5 bases from J, with 6 bases between. The CDR3 DNA sequence: TGCAGCGGCCTGAACAATGAGCAGTTCTTC. This gives the protein CSGLNNEQFF.

This clonotype was seen only a few times. The rearrangement joins TRBV20-1 to TRBJ1-2; 10 bases are shared with TRBD1. This CDR3 comprises 15 residues. CDR1 is DFQATT and CDR2 is SNEGSKA in the germline V gene (reference sequence). J was trimmed by 4 bases and V by 4 bases; bases with no gene match: 9. This CDR3 is CSATVPTGGIYGYTF. The CDR3 DNA reads as TGCAGTGCTACGGTTCCGACAGGGGGCATCTATGGCTACACCTTC.

The chain couples TRBV20-1 to TRBJ1-6; 7 bases agree with TRBD1. This CDR3 has 16 amino acids. Germline CDR1 DFQATT, CDR2 SNEGSKA (reference sequence). V lost 5 bases and J lost 0; bases outside the gene matches: 7. Here the CDR3 reads CSASDRAPSYNSPLHF. The CDR3 DNA reads TGCAGTGCTTCCGACAGGGCCCCCTCCTATAATTCACCCCTCCACTTT.

This clonotype was observed at least ten times. V gene TRBV4-3 combines with J gene TRBJ2-7, with D possibly being TRBD1 (5 bases). The CDR3 contains 15 residues. V lost 0 bases and J lost 3, with 12 bases in between. Germline loops: CDR1 LGHNA, CDR2 YSLEER. This CDR3 reads CASSQETGLDYEQYF. CDR3 DNA: TGCGCCAGCAGCCAAGAAACAGGCCTAGACTACGAGCAGTACTTC.